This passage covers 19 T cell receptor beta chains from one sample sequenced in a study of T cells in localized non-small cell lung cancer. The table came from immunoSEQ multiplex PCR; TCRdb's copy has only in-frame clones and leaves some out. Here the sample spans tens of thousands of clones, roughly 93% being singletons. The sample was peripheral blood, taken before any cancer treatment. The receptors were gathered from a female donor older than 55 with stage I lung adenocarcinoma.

CDR3 nucleotide sequence: TGTGCCAGCAGCTTTGCGGGGTCCTACGAGCAGTACTTC. This translates into CASSFAGSYEQYF. The genes are TRBV5-4 and TRBJ2-7; perhaps TRBD2 as D (6 bases). CDR3 length: 13 residues. V was trimmed by 2 bases and J by 1 base, leaving 7 bases between them. Germline-derived CDR1 and CDR2 are SGHNT and YYREEE (reference sequence).

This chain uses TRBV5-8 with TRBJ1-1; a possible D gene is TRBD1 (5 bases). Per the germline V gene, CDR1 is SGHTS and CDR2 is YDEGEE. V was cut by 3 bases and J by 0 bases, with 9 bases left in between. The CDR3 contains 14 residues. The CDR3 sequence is CASSSGRMNTEAFF. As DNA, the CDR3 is TGTGCCAGCAGCTCGGGGCGAATGAACACTGAAGCTTTCTTT.

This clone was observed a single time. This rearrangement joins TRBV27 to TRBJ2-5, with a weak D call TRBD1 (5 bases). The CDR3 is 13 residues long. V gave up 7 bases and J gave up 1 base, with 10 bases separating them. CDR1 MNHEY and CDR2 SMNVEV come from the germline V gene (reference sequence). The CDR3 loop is CASKFTGQETQYF. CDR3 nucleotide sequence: TGTGCCAGCAAATTCACAGGCCAAGAGACCCAGTACTTC.

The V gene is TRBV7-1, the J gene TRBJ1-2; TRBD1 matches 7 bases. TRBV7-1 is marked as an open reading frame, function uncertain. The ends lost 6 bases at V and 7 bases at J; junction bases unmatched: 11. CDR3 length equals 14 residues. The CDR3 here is CASRNPTGNGGYTF. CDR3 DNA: TGTGCCAGCAGGAACCCGACAGGGAACGGTGGCTACACCTTC.

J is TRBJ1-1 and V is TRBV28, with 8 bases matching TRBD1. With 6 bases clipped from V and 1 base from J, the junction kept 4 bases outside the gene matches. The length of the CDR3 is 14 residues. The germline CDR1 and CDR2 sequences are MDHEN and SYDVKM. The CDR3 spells CASRLQGGNTEAFF. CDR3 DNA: TGTGCCAGCAGGTTACAGGGGGGGAACACTGAAGCTTTCTTT.

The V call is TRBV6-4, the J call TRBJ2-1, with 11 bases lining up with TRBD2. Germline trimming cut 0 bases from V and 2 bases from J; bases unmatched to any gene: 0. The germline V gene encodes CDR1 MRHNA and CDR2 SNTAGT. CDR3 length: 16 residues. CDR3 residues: CASSDSLAGAYNEQFF. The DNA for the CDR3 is TGTGCCAGCAGTGACTCACTAGCGGGAGCCTACAATGAGCAGTTCTTC.

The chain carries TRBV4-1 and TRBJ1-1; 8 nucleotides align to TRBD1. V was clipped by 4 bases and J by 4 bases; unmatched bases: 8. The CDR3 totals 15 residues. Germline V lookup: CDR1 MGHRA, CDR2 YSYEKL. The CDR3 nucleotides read TGCGCCAGCAGCCGGAAACAGGGGGTCGGCACTGAAGCTTTCTTT. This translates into CASSRKQGVGTEAFF.

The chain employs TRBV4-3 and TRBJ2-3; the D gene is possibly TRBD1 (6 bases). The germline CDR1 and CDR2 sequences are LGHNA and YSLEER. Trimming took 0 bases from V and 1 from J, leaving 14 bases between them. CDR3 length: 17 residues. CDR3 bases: TGCGCCAGCAGCCAAGATCGCAGGGGATACGGCACAGATACGCAGTATTTT. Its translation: CASSQDRRGYGTDTQYF.

CDR3 sequence: CASMGSFGEKLFF. The CDR3 DNA reads as TGTGCCTCCATGGGGTCCTTCGGGGAAAAACTGTTTTTT. The chain recombines TRBV30 with TRBJ1-4; D ambiguous. CDR3 size: 13 residues. The V end was cut by 7 bases, the J end by 8 bases, with 17 bases between. The germline V gene has CDR1 GTSNPN and CDR2 SVGIG (reference sequence).

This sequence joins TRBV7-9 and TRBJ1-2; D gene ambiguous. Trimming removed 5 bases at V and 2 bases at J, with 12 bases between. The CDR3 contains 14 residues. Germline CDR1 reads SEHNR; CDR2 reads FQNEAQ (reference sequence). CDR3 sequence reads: CASSAREANYGYTF. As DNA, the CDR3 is TGTGCCAGCAGCGCCCGAGAGGCCAACTATGGCTACACCTTC.

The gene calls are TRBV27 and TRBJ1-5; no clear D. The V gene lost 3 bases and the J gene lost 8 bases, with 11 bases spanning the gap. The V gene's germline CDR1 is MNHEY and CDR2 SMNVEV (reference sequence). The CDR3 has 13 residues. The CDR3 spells CASSFGWTEPQHF. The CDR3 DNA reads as TGTGCCAGCAGTTTCGGCTGGACGGAGCCCCAGCATTTT.

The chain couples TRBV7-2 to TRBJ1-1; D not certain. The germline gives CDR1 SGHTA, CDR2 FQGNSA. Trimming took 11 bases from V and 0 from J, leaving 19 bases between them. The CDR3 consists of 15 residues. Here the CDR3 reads CASVPFVVMNTEAFF. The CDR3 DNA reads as TGTGCCTCGGTCCCCTTCGTGGTCATGAACACTGAAGCTTTCTTT.

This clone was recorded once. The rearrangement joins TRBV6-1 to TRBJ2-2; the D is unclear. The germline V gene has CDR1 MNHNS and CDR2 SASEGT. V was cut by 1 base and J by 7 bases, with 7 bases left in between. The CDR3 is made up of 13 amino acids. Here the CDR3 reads CASSEGEHGELFF. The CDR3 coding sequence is TGTGCCAGCAGTGAAGGGGAACACGGGGAGCTGTTTTTT.

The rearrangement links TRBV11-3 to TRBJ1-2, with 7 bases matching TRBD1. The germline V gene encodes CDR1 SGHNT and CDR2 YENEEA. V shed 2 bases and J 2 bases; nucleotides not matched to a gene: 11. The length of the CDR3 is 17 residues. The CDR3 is CASSLSRTGTANYGYTF. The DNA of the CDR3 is TGTGCCAGCAGCTTAAGTCGGACCGGGACAGCGAACTATGGCTACACCTTC.

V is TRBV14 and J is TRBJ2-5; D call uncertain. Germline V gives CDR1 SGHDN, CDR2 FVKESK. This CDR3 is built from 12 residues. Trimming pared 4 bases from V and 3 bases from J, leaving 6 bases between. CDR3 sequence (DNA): TGTGCCAGCAGCCCCCCGGAAGAGACCCAGTACTTC. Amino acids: CASSPPEETQYF.

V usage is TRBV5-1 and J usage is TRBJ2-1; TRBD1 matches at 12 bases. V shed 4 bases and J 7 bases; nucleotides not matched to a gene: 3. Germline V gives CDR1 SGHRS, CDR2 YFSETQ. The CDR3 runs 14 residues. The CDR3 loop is CASSRGQGANEQFF. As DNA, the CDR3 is TGCGCCAGCAGCAGGGGACAGGGGGCGAATGAGCAGTTCTTC. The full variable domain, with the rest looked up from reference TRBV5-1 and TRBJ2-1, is KAGVTQTPRYLIKTRGQQVTLSCSPISGHRSVSWYQQTPGQGLQFLFEYFSETQRNKGNFPGRFSGRQFSNSRSEMNVSTLELGDSALYLCASSRGQGANEQFFGPGTRLTVL.

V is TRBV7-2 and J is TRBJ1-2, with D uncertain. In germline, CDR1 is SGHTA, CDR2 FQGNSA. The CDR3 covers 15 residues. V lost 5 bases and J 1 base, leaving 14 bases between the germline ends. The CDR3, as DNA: TGTGCCAGCAGCCCCACCCCAACCGATAACTATGGCTACACCTTC. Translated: CASSPTPTDNYGYTF. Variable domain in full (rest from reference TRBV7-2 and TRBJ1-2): GAGVSQSPSNKVTEKGKDVELRCDPISGHTALYWYRQSLGQGLEFLIYFQGNSAPDKSGLPSDRFSAERTGGSVSTLTIQRTQQEDSAVYLCASSPTPTDNYGYTFGSGTRLTVV.

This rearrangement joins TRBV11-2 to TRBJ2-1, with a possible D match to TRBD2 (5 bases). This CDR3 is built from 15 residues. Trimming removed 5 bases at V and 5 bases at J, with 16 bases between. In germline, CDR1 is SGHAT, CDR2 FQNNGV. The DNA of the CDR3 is TGTGCCAGCAGCAGGCCCGAGGACGGGAACAATGAGCAGTTCTTC. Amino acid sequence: CASSRPEDGNNEQFF.

Written as DNA, the CDR3 is TGTGCCAGCAGCTTCTTCGGTAGAGGGGCTGGGGCCCTCCACTTT. This codes for CASSFFGRGAGALHF. The rearrangement joins TRBV7-8 to TRBJ1-6, with TRBD1 as a possible D gene (5 bases). This CDR3 contains 15 residues. The V gene's germline CDR1 is SGHVS and CDR2 FQNEAQ. Trimming took off 3 bases at V and 14 bases at J, with 20 bases between the two ends. The complete variable domain, with remaining parts taken from reference TRBV7-8 and TRBJ1-6, reads GAGVSQSPRYKVAKRGQDVALRCDPISGHVSLFWYQQALGQGPEFLTYFQNEAQLDKSGLPSDRFFAERPEGSVSTLKIQRTQQEDSAVYLCASSFFGRGAGALHFGNGTRLTVT.